This TCR beta chain was captured by sequencing in a study of CD8+ T cells in alopecia areata. The authors extracted RNA and reverse transcribed it into cDNA as the sequencing template. Only in-frame clones appear in the TCRdb table, and some are missing; sequencing was by immunoSEQ multiplex PCR. This sample yields about 200,000 clones, of which more than 45% are seen a single time; roughly 1.5% belongs to the top ten. The germline CDR1 and CDR2 sequences are SNHLY and FYNNEI. The CDR3 length is 14 residues. J lost 6 bases, V lost 7 bases, and 6 bases had no gene match. Treatment noted: oral pan-JAK inhibitor, 5-10 mg twice daily.

This rearrangement joins TRBV2 to TRBJ1-5; 10 nucleotides match TRBD1. The clonotype comes from a human donor with alopecia areata. The source material was CD4+ T cells sorted from blood, sampled at week 4, from a patient treated with tofacitinib. DNA of the CDR3: TGTGCCAGCATTATAGACAGGGGGCCTCAGCCCCAGCATTTT. This gives the protein CASIIDRGPQPQHF.